Listed below are T cell receptor beta chains from one sample, sequenced in a study of beta chain features in type 1 diabetes. TCRdb's table, derived via immunoSEQ multiplex PCR, lists solely in-frame clones and lacks some. The data show about 660,000 clones, roughly 13% seen once. Sequenced input: naive CD4+ T cells from blood. The receptors stem from a man younger than 35 with type 1 diabetes. The CDR3 runs from the conserved cysteine through the conserved F or W. Fields, in order: CDR3 protein, CDR3 DNA, CDR3 length, V gene, D gene, J gene, clone size. The D gene is left open where the match is weak. Expanded clones get a size class; other rows say once, few or many, or leave the size out.

cdr3_aa: CASSTTGKDWNTEAFF; cdr3_nt: TGTGCCAGCAGTACGACAGGGAAGGATTGGAACACTGAAGCTTTCTTT; cdr3_length: 16; v_call: TRBV6-6; d_call: TRBD1; j_call: TRBJ1-1; clone_size: -
cdr3_aa: CAISLGENTGELFF; cdr3_nt: TGTGCCATCAGTCTCGGGGAGAACACCGGGGAGCTGTTTTTT; cdr3_length: 14; v_call: TRBV10-3; d_call: -; j_call: TRBJ2-2; clone_size: few
cdr3_aa: CASSVGLNTGELFF; cdr3_nt: TGTGCCAGCAGCGTAGGGCTGAACACCGGGGAGCTGTTTTTT; cdr3_length: 14; v_call: TRBV9; d_call: -; j_call: TRBJ2-2; clone_size: -
cdr3_aa: CSVVPGDRENEQFF; cdr3_nt: TGCAGCGTTGTGCCAGGGGACAGGGAAAATGAGCAGTTCTTC; cdr3_length: 14; v_call: TRBV29-1; d_call: TRBD1; j_call: TRBJ2-1; clone_size: -
cdr3_aa: CASSGSAYNEQFF; cdr3_nt: TGTGCCAGCAGCGGTTCTGCCTACAATGAGCAGTTCTTC; cdr3_length: 13; v_call: TRBV9; d_call: -; j_call: TRBJ2-1; clone_size: few
cdr3_aa: CASSQDDRVLWGYTF; cdr3_nt: TGCGCCAGCAGCCAAGATGATAGGGTCCTATGGGGCTACACCTTC; cdr3_length: 15; v_call: TRBV4-3; d_call: -; j_call: TRBJ1-2; clone_size: -
cdr3_aa: CASSMEGSTQHF; cdr3_nt: TGTGCCAGTAGTATGGAAGGTTCCACCCAGCATTTT; cdr3_length: 12; v_call: TRBV19; d_call: -; j_call: TRBJ1-5; clone_size: -
cdr3_aa: CASSRKSWTSGSNEQFF; cdr3_nt: TGTGCCAGCAGCCGGAAGAGTTGGACTAGCGGGAGTAATGAGCAGTTCTTC; cdr3_length: 17; v_call: TRBV14; d_call: TRBD2; j_call: TRBJ2-1; clone_size: -
cdr3_aa: CASSEADGYEQYF; cdr3_nt: TGTGCCAGCAGTGAAGCGGACGGCTACGAGCAGTACTTC; cdr3_length: 13; v_call: TRBV2; d_call: -; j_call: TRBJ2-7; clone_size: -
cdr3_aa: CASSEVPDTQYF; cdr3_nt: TGTGCCAGCAGTGAAGTCCCAGATACGCAGTATTTT; cdr3_length: 12; v_call: TRBV2; d_call: -; j_call: TRBJ2-3; clone_size: -
cdr3_aa: CAWSRSGTYNEQFF; cdr3_nt: TGTGCCTGGAGTCGCTCCGGGACATACAATGAGCAGTTCTTC; cdr3_length: 14; v_call: TRBV30; d_call: -; j_call: TRBJ2-1; clone_size: -
cdr3_aa: CASLTGGQPQHF; cdr3_nt: TGTGCCAGTTTAACAGGGGGTCAGCCCCAGCATTTT; cdr3_length: 12; v_call: TRBV28; d_call: TRBD1; j_call: TRBJ1-5; clone_size: -
cdr3_aa: CASSPSVWETQYF; cdr3_nt: TGTGCCAGTAGTCCTAGCGTCTGGGAGACCCAGTACTTC; cdr3_length: 13; v_call: TRBV19; d_call: -; j_call: TRBJ2-5; clone_size: -
cdr3_aa: CAWDIGQGVDEQFF; cdr3_nt: TGTGCCTGGGATATTGGACAGGGCGTCGATGAGCAGTTCTTC; cdr3_length: 14; v_call: TRBV30; d_call: TRBD1; j_call: TRBJ2-1; clone_size: few
cdr3_aa: CASSRTGGTEAFF; cdr3_nt: TGTGCCAGTAGTCGTACAGGGGGAACTGAAGCTTTCTTT; cdr3_length: 13; v_call: TRBV19; d_call: TRBD1; j_call: TRBJ1-1; clone_size: few
cdr3_aa: CASSVLAGAYNEQFF; cdr3_nt: TGTGCCAGCAGCGTTCTAGCGGGGGCCTACAATGAGCAGTTCTTC; cdr3_length: 15; v_call: TRBV9; d_call: TRBD2; j_call: TRBJ2-1; clone_size: -
cdr3_aa: CAWSAWDRGLYEQYF; cdr3_nt: TGTGCCTGGAGTGCCTGGGACAGGGGGCTCTACGAGCAGTACTTC; cdr3_length: 15; v_call: TRBV30; d_call: TRBD1; j_call: TRBJ2-7; clone_size: -
cdr3_aa: CASSVGDRANTGELFF; cdr3_nt: TGTGCCAGCAGTGTCGGGGACAGGGCCAACACCGGGGAGCTGTTTTTT; cdr3_length: 16; v_call: TRBV25-1; d_call: TRBD1; j_call: TRBJ2-2; clone_size: few
cdr3_aa: CASSYSRDRGYF; cdr3_nt: TGTGCCAGCAGTTACTCGAGGGACAGGGGGTACTTC; cdr3_length: 12; v_call: TRBV6-6; d_call: TRBD1; j_call: TRBJ2-7; clone_size: -
cdr3_aa: CASSSYSGRDTDTQYF; cdr3_nt: TGTGCCAGCAGCAGCTATAGCGGGAGAGACACAGATACGCAGTATTTT; cdr3_length: 16; v_call: TRBV13; d_call: TRBD2; j_call: TRBJ2-3; clone_size: few
cdr3_aa: CSALINYEQYF; cdr3_nt: TGCAGCGCCTTAATCAACTACGAGCAGTACTTC; cdr3_length: 11; v_call: TRBV29-1; d_call: -; j_call: TRBJ2-7; clone_size: few
cdr3_aa: CASSPSHSGNTIYF; cdr3_nt: TGTGCCAGCAGCCCTTCACACTCTGGAAACACCATATATTTT; cdr3_length: 14; v_call: TRBV5-4; d_call: -; j_call: TRBJ1-3; clone_size: few
cdr3_aa: CASSLDYANVLTF; cdr3_nt: TGTGCCAGCAGCTTAGATTATGCCAACGTCCTGACTTTC; cdr3_length: 13; v_call: TRBV11-2; d_call: -; j_call: TRBJ2-6; clone_size: -
cdr3_aa: CASSSDFSGNTIYF; cdr3_nt: TGCGCCAGCAGCTCGGATTTCTCTGGAAACACCATATATTTT; cdr3_length: 14; v_call: TRBV4-3; d_call: -; j_call: TRBJ1-3; clone_size: -
cdr3_aa: CASRDGISYGYTF; cdr3_nt: TGTGCCAGCCGAGATGGGATTAGTTATGGCTACACCTTC; cdr3_length: 13; v_call: TRBV6-5; d_call: -; j_call: TRBJ1-2; clone_size: few
cdr3_aa: CASSGSLVSDSGEQYF; cdr3_nt: TGCGCCAGCAGCGGATCCCTCGTTTCCGATAGTGGCGAGCAGTACTTC; cdr3_length: 16; v_call: TRBV4-1; d_call: -; j_call: TRBJ2-7; clone_size: few
cdr3_aa: CAWSVWGQTSYEQYF; cdr3_nt: TGTGCCTGGAGTGTTTGGGGGCAGACCTCCTACGAGCAGTACTTC; cdr3_length: 15; v_call: TRBV30; d_call: -; j_call: TRBJ2-7; clone_size: -
cdr3_aa: CASSITSGRAGEQFF; cdr3_nt: TGTGCCAGCAGCATTACTAGCGGGAGGGCAGGGGAGCAGTTCTTC; cdr3_length: 15; v_call: TRBV11-2; d_call: TRBD2; j_call: TRBJ2-1; clone_size: -
cdr3_aa: CASSLTRDSYQPQHF; cdr3_nt: TGTGCCAGCAGCTTAACCCGGGACAGCTATCAGCCCCAGCATTTT; cdr3_length: 15; v_call: TRBV7-9; d_call: TRBD1; j_call: TRBJ1-5; clone_size: -
cdr3_aa: CASSPLDQWAGNTIYF; cdr3_nt: TGTGCCAGCAGCCCCCTTGATCAGTGGGCTGGAAACACCATATATTTT; cdr3_length: 16; v_call: TRBV7-9; d_call: -; j_call: TRBJ1-3; clone_size: few
cdr3_aa: CASRRGAPSYEQYF; cdr3_nt: TGTGCCAGCAGGCGGGGGGCACCCTCCTACGAGCAGTACTTC; cdr3_length: 14; v_call: TRBV21-1; d_call: -; j_call: TRBJ2-7; clone_size: few
cdr3_aa: CASRRLAADFVEQYF; cdr3_nt: TGTGCCAGCCGTCGACTAGCGGCGGATTTTGTCGAGCAGTACTTC; cdr3_length: 15; v_call: TRBV27; d_call: TRBD2; j_call: TRBJ2-7; clone_size: -
cdr3_aa: CASSLMESGANVLTF; cdr3_nt: TGTGCCAGCAGTTTAATGGAATCTGGGGCCAACGTCCTGACTTTC; cdr3_length: 15; v_call: TRBV27; d_call: -; j_call: TRBJ2-6; clone_size: few
cdr3_aa: CASSQVLNTEAFF; cdr3_nt: TGTGCCAGCAGTCAGGTCTTGAACACTGAAGCTTTCTTT; cdr3_length: 13; v_call: TRBV28; d_call: -; j_call: TRBJ1-1; clone_size: few
cdr3_aa: CASSLDSPIAGNTIYF; cdr3_nt: TGTGCCAGCAGCTTGGACTCACCGATCGCTGGAAACACCATATATTTT; cdr3_length: 16; v_call: TRBV5-6; d_call: -; j_call: TRBJ1-3; clone_size: few
cdr3_aa: CASSLEDEQYF; cdr3_nt: TGCGCCAGCAGCTTGGAAGACGAGCAGTACTTC; cdr3_length: 11; v_call: TRBV5-1; d_call: -; j_call: TRBJ2-7; clone_size: -
cdr3_aa: CATSTGSGVPEAFF; cdr3_nt: TGTGCCACCTCCACCGGTTCTGGGGTCCCTGAAGCTTTCTTT; cdr3_length: 14; v_call: TRBV10-3; d_call: -; j_call: TRBJ1-1; clone_size: few
cdr3_aa: CASIRTGPYEQYF; cdr3_nt: TGTGCCAGCATCCGGACAGGTCCCTACGAGCAGTACTTC; cdr3_length: 13; v_call: TRBV28; d_call: TRBD1; j_call: TRBJ2-7; clone_size: few
cdr3_aa: CASSQDRWGGPTQETQYF; cdr3_nt: TGCGCCAGCAGCCAAGATAGGTGGGGCGGGCCAACTCAAGAGACCCAGTACTTC; cdr3_length: 18; v_call: TRBV4-3; d_call: -; j_call: TRBJ2-5; clone_size: -
cdr3_aa: CASSLKGGNEQFF; cdr3_nt: TGTGCCAGCAGCTTGAAGGGGGGCAATGAGCAGTTCTTC; cdr3_length: 13; v_call: TRBV11-2; d_call: -; j_call: TRBJ2-1; clone_size: -
cdr3_aa: CASSQPRGRHGEQYF; cdr3_nt: TGCGCCAGCAGCCAGCCTAGGGGCAGACACGGCGAGCAGTACTTC; cdr3_length: 15; v_call: TRBV4-1; d_call: -; j_call: TRBJ2-7; clone_size: -
cdr3_aa: CASSELRTGNTEAFF; cdr3_nt: TGTGCCAGCAGTGAATTACGGACAGGGAACACTGAAGCTTTCTTT; cdr3_length: 15; v_call: TRBV25-1; d_call: TRBD1; j_call: TRBJ1-1; clone_size: few
cdr3_aa: CASSPRQQGHTGELFF; cdr3_nt: TGTGCCAGCAGCCCCCGGCAACAGGGTCACACCGGGGAGCTGTTTTTT; cdr3_length: 16; v_call: TRBV5-6; d_call: -; j_call: TRBJ2-2; clone_size: few
cdr3_aa: CASSYSLHSPLHF; cdr3_nt: TGTGCCAGCAGTTACTCCTTACATTCACCCCTCCACTTT; cdr3_length: 13; v_call: TRBV6-5; d_call: -; j_call: TRBJ1-6; clone_size: -
cdr3_aa: CASSLVQGNTGELFF; cdr3_nt: TGCGCCAGCAGCTTGGTACAGGGAAACACCGGGGAGCTGTTTTTT; cdr3_length: 15; v_call: TRBV5-1; d_call: -; j_call: TRBJ2-2; clone_size: -
cdr3_aa: CASSPRNGANVLTF; cdr3_nt: TGTGCCAGCTCACCGAGGAATGGGGCCAACGTCCTGACTTTC; cdr3_length: 14; v_call: TRBV18; d_call: -; j_call: TRBJ2-6; clone_size: -
cdr3_aa: CASSYSPGHNEQFF; cdr3_nt: TGTGCCAGCAGTTACAGTCCAGGGCACAATGAGCAGTTCTTC; cdr3_length: 14; v_call: TRBV6-5; d_call: -; j_call: TRBJ2-1; clone_size: -
cdr3_aa: CASSYDPEAFF; cdr3_nt: TGTGCCAGCAGTTACGATCCGGAAGCTTTCTTT; cdr3_length: 11; v_call: TRBV6-6; d_call: -; j_call: TRBJ1-1; clone_size: -
cdr3_aa: CASSEMSAKGLGTDTQYF; cdr3_nt: TGTGCCAGCAGTGAAATGTCGGCTAAGGGACTAGGCACAGATACGCAGTATTTT; cdr3_length: 18; v_call: TRBV2; d_call: TRBD2; j_call: TRBJ2-3; clone_size: few
cdr3_aa: CASSYAPSRDTEAFF; cdr3_nt: TGTGCCAGCAGTTACGCACCATCTAGGGACACTGAAGCTTTCTTT; cdr3_length: 15; v_call: TRBV6-6; d_call: -; j_call: TRBJ1-1; clone_size: few
cdr3_aa: CAWNRGRNYGYTF; cdr3_nt: TGTGCCTGGAACAGGGGGCGGAACTATGGCTACACCTTC; cdr3_length: 13; v_call: TRBV30; d_call: TRBD1; j_call: TRBJ1-2; clone_size: few
cdr3_aa: CAISQGEGNEQFF; cdr3_nt: TGTGCCATCAGTCAGGGAGAAGGCAATGAGCAGTTCTTC; cdr3_length: 13; v_call: TRBV10-3; d_call: -; j_call: TRBJ2-1; clone_size: few
cdr3_aa: CASSGTSGGNEQFF; cdr3_nt: TGCGCCAGCAGCGGGACTAGCGGGGGCAATGAGCAGTTCTTC; cdr3_length: 14; v_call: TRBV5-1; d_call: TRBD2; j_call: TRBJ2-1; clone_size: few
cdr3_aa: CASSPGGATDYEQYF; cdr3_nt: TGTGCCAGCAGTCCAGGGGGCGCGACCGACTACGAGCAGTACTTC; cdr3_length: 15; v_call: TRBV28; d_call: TRBD1; j_call: TRBJ2-7; clone_size: few
cdr3_aa: CASSPPTGHTNEKLFF; cdr3_nt: TGTGCCAGCAGCCCACCGACAGGGCATACTAATGAAAAACTGTTTTTT; cdr3_length: 16; v_call: TRBV7-9; d_call: TRBD1; j_call: TRBJ1-4; clone_size: few
cdr3_aa: CASSAQSTNEKLFF; cdr3_nt: TGTGCCAGCAGCGCACAGTCCACTAATGAAAAACTGTTTTTT; cdr3_length: 14; v_call: TRBV7-9; d_call: -; j_call: TRBJ1-4; clone_size: -
cdr3_aa: CASRGTSQETQYF; cdr3_nt: TGTGCCAGCAGAGGGACTAGCCAAGAGACCCAGTACTTC; cdr3_length: 13; v_call: TRBV6-1; d_call: TRBD2; j_call: TRBJ2-5; clone_size: few
cdr3_aa: CASSFFSNRPETQYF; cdr3_nt: TGTGCCAGCAGTTTTTTCTCGAATCGTCCAGAGACCCAGTACTTC; cdr3_length: 15; v_call: TRBV27; d_call: -; j_call: TRBJ2-5; clone_size: few
cdr3_aa: CASSITQNTIYF; cdr3_nt: TGTGCCAGCAGCATAACCCAGAACACCATATATTTT; cdr3_length: 12; v_call: TRBV7-9; d_call: -; j_call: TRBJ1-3; clone_size: few